The sequence of this T cell receptor beta chain was determined in a study of T-cell memory formation after mild COVID-19. Findings and caveats of the study: Pre-infection memory held some responding clones, suggesting pre-existing cross-reactive T cells responded.

TCRdb re-called the 5' RACE reads with MiXCR, one entry per CDR3 protein. The table shows about 150,000 distinct CDR3 sequences, with 10% to 15% occurring only once. This clonotype showed up many times. The antigen remains unidentified. Trimming cost V 4 bases and J 4 bases, with 10 bases left between them. Germline CDR1 reads SGHTA; CDR2 reads FQGNSA. There are 13 residues in the CDR3. The sequenced sample was PBMCs or a T cell subset sorted from them (not recorded which). V and J are TRBV7-2 and TRBJ1-1; no clear D. The clonotype was recovered from a young man who had mild COVID-19 (a few samples of this study predate the infection). Cell type and time point are not known. The CDR3 protein is CASSSTGFTEAFF. CDR3 sequence (DNA): TGTGCCAGCAGCTCTACGGGTTTCACTGAAGCTTTCTTT.